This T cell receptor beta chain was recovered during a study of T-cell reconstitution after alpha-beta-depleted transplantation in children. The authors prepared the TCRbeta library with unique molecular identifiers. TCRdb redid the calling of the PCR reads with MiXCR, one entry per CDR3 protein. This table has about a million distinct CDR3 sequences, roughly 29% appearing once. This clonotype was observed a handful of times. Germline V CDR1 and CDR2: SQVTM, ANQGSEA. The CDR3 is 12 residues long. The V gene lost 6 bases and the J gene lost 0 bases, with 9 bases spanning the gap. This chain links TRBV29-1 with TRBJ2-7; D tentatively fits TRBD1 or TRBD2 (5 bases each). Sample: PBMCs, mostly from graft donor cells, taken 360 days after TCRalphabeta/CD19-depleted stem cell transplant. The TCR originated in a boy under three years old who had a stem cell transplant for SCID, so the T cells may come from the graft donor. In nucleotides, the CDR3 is TGCAGCGTCGAGGGGTACTCCTACGAGCAGTACTTC. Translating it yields CSVEGYSYEQYF.